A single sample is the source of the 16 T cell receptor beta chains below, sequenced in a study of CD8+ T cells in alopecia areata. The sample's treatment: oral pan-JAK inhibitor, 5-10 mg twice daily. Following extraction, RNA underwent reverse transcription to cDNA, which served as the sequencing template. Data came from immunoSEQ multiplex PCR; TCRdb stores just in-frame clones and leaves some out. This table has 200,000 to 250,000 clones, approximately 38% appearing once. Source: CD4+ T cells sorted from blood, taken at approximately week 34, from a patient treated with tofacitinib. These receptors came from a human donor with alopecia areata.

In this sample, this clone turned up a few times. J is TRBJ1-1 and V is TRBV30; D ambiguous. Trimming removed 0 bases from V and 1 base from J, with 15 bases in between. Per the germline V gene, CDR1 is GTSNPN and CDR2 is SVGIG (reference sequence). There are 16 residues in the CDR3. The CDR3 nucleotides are TGTGCCTGGAGTGTACTCCGCGTAGCAGGGAACACTGAAGCTTTCTTT. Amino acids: CAWSVLRVAGNTEAFF.

CDR3: CASSVSWGGYEQYF. CDR3 DNA: TGTGCCAGCAGCGTTAGTTGGGGGGGCTACGAGCAGTACTTC. The rearrangement links TRBV9 to TRBJ2-7; TRBD2 agrees at 7 bases. The CDR3 spans 14 residues. Germline V CDR1 and CDR2: SGDLS, YYNGEE. V lost 2 bases and J lost 3; bases outside the gene matches: 5.

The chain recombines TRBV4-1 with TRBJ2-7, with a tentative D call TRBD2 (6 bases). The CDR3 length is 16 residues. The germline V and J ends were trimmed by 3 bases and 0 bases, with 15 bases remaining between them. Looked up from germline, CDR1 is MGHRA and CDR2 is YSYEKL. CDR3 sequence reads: CASSQVFGGSSYEQYF. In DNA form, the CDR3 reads TGCGCCAGCAGCCAGGTTTTTGGGGGGAGCTCCTACGAGCAGTACTTC.

CDR3 nucleotides: TGCAGCGTTGAAGTAGGACAGGGGTTTTCCTACGAGCAGTACTTC. Its protein is CSVEVGQGFSYEQYF. The chain employs TRBV29-1 and TRBJ2-7; 9 nucleotides agree with TRBD1. V lost 1 base to trimming and J lost 1 base; unmatched junction nucleotides: 5. The V gene's germline CDR1 is SQVTM and CDR2 ANQGSEA. The CDR3 runs to 15 residues.

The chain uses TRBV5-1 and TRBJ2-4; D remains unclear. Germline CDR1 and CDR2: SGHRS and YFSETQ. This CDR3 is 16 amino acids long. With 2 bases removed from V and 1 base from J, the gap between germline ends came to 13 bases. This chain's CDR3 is CASSLNTGAAKNIQYF. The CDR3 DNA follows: TGCGCCAGCAGCTTAAATACCGGAGCGGCCAAAAACATTCAGTACTTC.

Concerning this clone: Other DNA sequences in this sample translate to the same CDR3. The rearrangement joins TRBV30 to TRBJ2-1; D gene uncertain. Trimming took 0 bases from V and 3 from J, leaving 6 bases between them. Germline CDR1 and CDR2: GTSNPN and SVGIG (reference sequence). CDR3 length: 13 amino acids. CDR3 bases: TGTGCCTGGAGTGTACGACTCTACAATGAGCAGTTCTTC. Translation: CAWSVRLYNEQFF.

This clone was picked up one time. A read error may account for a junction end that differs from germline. CDR3 bases: TGCGCCAGCAGCCACCCACCGCCTATGAACACTGAAGCTTTCTTT. This gives the protein CASSHPPPMNTEAFF. The V gene is TRBV7-3, the J gene TRBJ1-1; D gene uncertain. Germline V gene sequence: CDR1 SGHTA, CDR2 FQGTGA. The CDR3 contains 15 residues.

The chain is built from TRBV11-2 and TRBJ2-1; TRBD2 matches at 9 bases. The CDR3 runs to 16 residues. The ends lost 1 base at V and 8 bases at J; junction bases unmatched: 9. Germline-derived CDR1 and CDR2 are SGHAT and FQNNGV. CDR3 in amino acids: CASSLARTSDTDEQFF. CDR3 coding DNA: TGTGCCAGCAGCTTAGCGCGGACTAGCGATACCGATGAGCAGTTCTTC.

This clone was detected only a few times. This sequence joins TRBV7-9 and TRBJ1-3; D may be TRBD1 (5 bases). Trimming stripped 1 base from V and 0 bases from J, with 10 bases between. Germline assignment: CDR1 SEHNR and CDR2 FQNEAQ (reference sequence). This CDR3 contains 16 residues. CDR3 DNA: TGTGCCAGCAGCTTAGGACAGCCCCACTCTGGAAACACCATATATTTT. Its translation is CASSLGQPHSGNTIYF.

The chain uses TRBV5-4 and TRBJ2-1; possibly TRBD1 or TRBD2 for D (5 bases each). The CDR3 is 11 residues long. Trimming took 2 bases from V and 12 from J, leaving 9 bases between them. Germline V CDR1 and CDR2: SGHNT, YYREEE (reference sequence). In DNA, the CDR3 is TGTGCCAGCAGCTTTGGGACCAGGCAGTTCTTC. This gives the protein CASSFGTRQFF.

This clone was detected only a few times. CDR3 DNA: TGTGCCAGCAGTTACTTGACAAGCGCTGAGCAGTTCTTC. Protein product: CASSYLTSAEQFF. The gene calls are TRBV6-5 and TRBJ2-1; D gene uncertain. In germline, CDR1 is MNHEY, CDR2 SVGAGI. CDR3 length: 13 amino acids. Between the trimmed V and J ends, which lost 1 base and 9 bases, there was a span of 10 bases.

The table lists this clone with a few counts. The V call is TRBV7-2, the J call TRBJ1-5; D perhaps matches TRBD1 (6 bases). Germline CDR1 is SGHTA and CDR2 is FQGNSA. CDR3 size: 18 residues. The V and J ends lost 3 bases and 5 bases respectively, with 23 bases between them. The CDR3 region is CASSLAPPGTPGDQPQHF. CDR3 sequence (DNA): TGTGCCAGCAGCTTGGCCCCCCCCGGGACACCGGGGGATCAGCCCCAGCATTTT.

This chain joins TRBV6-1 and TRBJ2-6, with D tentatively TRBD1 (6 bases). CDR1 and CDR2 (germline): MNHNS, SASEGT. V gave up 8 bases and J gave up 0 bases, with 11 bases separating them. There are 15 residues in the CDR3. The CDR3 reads CASRRRGSGANVLTF. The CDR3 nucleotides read TGTGCCAGCCGGCGCAGGGGCTCTGGGGCCAACGTCCTGACTTTC.

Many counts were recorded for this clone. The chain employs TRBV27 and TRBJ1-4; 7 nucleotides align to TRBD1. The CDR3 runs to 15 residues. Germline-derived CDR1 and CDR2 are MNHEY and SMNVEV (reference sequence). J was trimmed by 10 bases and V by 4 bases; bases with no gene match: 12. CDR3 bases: TGTGCCAGCAGTTCCAAAGGACAGGTTTTTGGAAAACTGTTTTTT. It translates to CASSSKGQVFGKLFF.

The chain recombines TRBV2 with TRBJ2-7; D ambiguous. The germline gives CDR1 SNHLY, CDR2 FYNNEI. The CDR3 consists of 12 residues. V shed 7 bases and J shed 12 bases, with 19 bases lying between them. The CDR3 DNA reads TGTGCCAGCATTTGGACGGAGCGCCGTTTGTACTTC. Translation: CASIWTERRLYF.

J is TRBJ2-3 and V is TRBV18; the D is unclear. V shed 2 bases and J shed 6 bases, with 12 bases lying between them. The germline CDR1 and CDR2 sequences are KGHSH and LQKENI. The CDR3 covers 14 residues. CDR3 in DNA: TGTGCCAGCTCACCAGGCTCCTGGGCCGATACGCAGTATTTT. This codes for CASSPGSWADTQYF.